This T cell receptor (beta chain) was identified in a study of identical twins' blood T cells. Study-level results: Even for out-of-frame TCRbeta, twins reportedly shared V gene usage much more than unrelated donors. Environmental influences on twin similarity could not be excluded.

This CDR3 has 12 amino acids. Germline V CDR1 and CDR2: KGHSH, LQKENI. This clonotype has a single count. Its matching antigen is unknown. With a much larger clone just one base away, this may be a read error. Each CDR3 protein is one row after TCRdb ran MiXCR on the 5' RACE reads. This sample carries hundreds of thousands of distinct CDR3 sequences, about 28% of them seen once, and the ten largest clones take about 6%. Sequenced: PBMCs. This sequence was found in a woman between 18 and 50 years old in good health. The rearrangement uses TRBV18 and TRBJ2-5; a possible D gene is TRBD1 (6 bases). The CDR3 is CVSSGDEETQYF. The CDR3, as DNA: TGTGTCAGCTCAGGGGACGAGGAGACCCAGTACTTC.